The source of this T cell receptor (beta chain) is a study of T cell repertoires in cytomegalovirus infection. The study, taken as a whole, reports: Using cumulative public TCR beta family frequency, the authors identified those who carried CMV together with the relevant HLA. The ex vivo response was dominated by HLA-C-restricted CMV-specific TCR beta clonotypes.

TCRdb called the reads again in MiXCR, with one record for every CDR3 protein. The sample shows approximately 400,000 distinct CDR3 sequences, approximately 30% of them seen only once. The CDR3 length is 12 residues. Germline CDR1 and CDR2: SQVTM and ANQGSEA. With 7 bases removed from V and 3 bases from J, the gap between germline ends came to 12 bases. On this clonotype itself: Its cognate antigen is unknown.

The sample consisted of PBMCs. The V and J genes are TRBV29-1 and TRBJ1-1, with D perhaps TRBD1 (5 bases). The sequence derives from a human donor in good health (CMV status not recorded). Some clones in this sample may be carry-over from other donors' samples. CDR3 sequence reads: CSAGGGDTEAFF. The DNA for the CDR3 is TGCAGCGCGGGGGGGGGGGACACTGAAGCTTTCTTT.